This entry lists 15 T cell receptor beta chains sequenced from one sample in a study of breast tumors, draining lymph nodes, adjacent tissues. The lymph nodes were axillary draining lymph nodes from breast cancer patients. One entry per CDR3 protein, called by TCRdb with MiXCR from the multiplex PCR reads. Of about 230,000 distinct CDR3 sequences listed, around 32% are singletons. Sequencing used axillary lymph node tissue. These receptors were taken from a female donor with breast cancer. Some clones in this sample may be carry-over from other donors' samples.

This clonotype was recorded many times. The J gene is TRBJ1-2, the V gene TRBV7-8; the D gene is possibly TRBD1 (5 bases). Germline lookup yields CDR1 SGHVS and CDR2 FQNEAQ. This CDR3 comprises 13 residues. Trimming left V 1 base short and J 6 bases short, with 9 bases between. CDR3 loop: CASSLGQKHGYTF. In DNA, the CDR3 is TGTGCCAGCAGCTTAGGACAGAAGCATGGCTACACCTTC.

The chain recombines TRBV6-5 with TRBJ2-4, with D perhaps matching TRBD2 (7 bases). This CDR3 is built from 14 residues. The V gene lost 2 bases and the J gene lost 5 bases, with 10 bases spanning the gap. Germline-derived CDR1 and CDR2 are MNHEY and SVGAGI. CDR3 in DNA: TGTGCCAGCAGTTACGGGGGGGCTGAAAACATTCAGTACTTC. Protein product: CASSYGGAENIQYF.

In regard to this clonotype: A read error is possible here, since a much larger clone lies one base away. This CDR3 fails to terminate in the conserved phenylalanine or tryptophan, so it likely reflects a read error. The chain combines TRBV2 with TRBJ2-7, with D unresolved. Germline assignment: CDR1 SNHLY and CDR2 FYNNEI. The CDR3 loop spans 13 amino acids. Trimming stripped 6 bases from V and 4 bases from J, with 13 bases between. The DNA for the CDR3 is TGTGCCAGCAGCCAGGACGAGAAATACGAGCAGTACCTC. Protein sequence: CASSQDEKYEQYL.

This clonotype occurred many times. The V call is TRBV7-9, the J call TRBJ2-3; tentative D call: TRBD2 (5 bases). Germline assignment: CDR1 SEHNR and CDR2 FQNEAQ (reference sequence). Trimming stripped 3 bases from V and 2 bases from J, with 15 bases between. The CDR3 runs 16 residues. CDR3 region: CASSFWGAENTDTQYF. The CDR3 DNA reads TGTGCCAGCAGCTTTTGGGGAGCGGAAAACACAGATACGCAGTATTTT.

This clonotype was counted many times. The chain recombines TRBV10-3 with TRBJ2-1; 10 bases map to TRBD1. This CDR3 region has 15 residues. V dropped 5 bases and J dropped 6; count of bases not matched to a gene: 7. Germline V lookup: CDR1 ENHRY, CDR2 SYGVKD. CDR3 bases: TGTGCCATCAGTCCAGGGGACAGGGGTATCAATGAGCAGTTCTTC. It translates to CAISPGDRGINEQFF.

This clonotype was seen repeatedly, ten times or more. The chain joins TRBV20-1 to TRBJ2-4; 12 bases agree with TRBD2. In germline, CDR1 is DFQATT, CDR2 SNEGSKA (reference sequence). J was trimmed by 1 base and V by 6 bases; bases with no gene match: 4. The CDR3 is 15 amino acids. The CDR3 coding sequence is TGCAGTGCGCAAACTAGCGGGAGGGCCAAAAACATTCAGTACTTC. Translated, it gives CSAQTSGRAKNIQYF.

In its sample, this clonotype was seen many times. V gene TRBV5-5 combines with J gene TRBJ2-7, with 11 bases that match TRBD2. The germline V gene encodes CDR1 SGHKS and CDR2 YYEKEE (reference sequence). The CDR3 length is 15 residues. Losses at the gene ends were 3 bases for V and 1 base for J; bases not matched to a gene: 3. The CDR3 reads CASSSGLAVSYEQYF. The CDR3 coding sequence is TGTGCCAGCAGCTCGGGACTAGCGGTTTCCTACGAGCAGTACTTC.

This clonotype has a count of ten or more. The J gene is TRBJ2-3, the V gene TRBV6-4; D is perhaps TRBD2 (6 bases). The CDR3 runs to 13 residues. V was cut by 5 bases and J by 2 bases, with 8 bases left in between. Germline values: CDR1 MRHNA, CDR2 SNTAGT. The CDR3 reads CASSREATDTQYF. CDR3 nucleotide sequence: TGTGCCAGCAGTAGGGAGGCCACAGATACGCAGTATTTT.

This clonotype has a count of ten or more. The chain carries TRBV10-2 and TRBJ1-5; D unresolved. Trimming took 6 bases from V and 5 from J, leaving 11 bases between them. This CDR3 is built from 13 residues. CDR1 WSHSY and CDR2 SAAADI come from the germline V gene. CDR3 sequence (DNA): TGCGCCAGCAGACGGCAGGTCGATCAGCCCCAGCATTTT. This codes for CASRRQVDQPQHF.

This clonotype has just a few counts. At one end, the junction sequence differs from germline, possibly due to a read error. The rearrangement links TRBV9 to TRBJ1-6; 8 bases line up with TRBD1. This CDR3 has 14 amino acids. CDR1 is SGDLS and CDR2 is YYNGEE in the germline V gene. The CDR3 DNA is TGTGCCAGCACTCCTACAGGGGGAGATTCGCCCCCCCACTTT. Translating it yields CASTPTGGDSPPHF.

At least ten counts were recorded for this clonotype. The V call is TRBV10-3, the J call TRBJ2-7; D remains unclear. Germline V gene data show CDR1 as ENHRY and CDR2 as SYGVKD. The CDR3 has 12 amino acids. V was shortened by 4 bases and J by 6 bases, with 10 bases between the two germline ends. CDR3 DNA sequence: TGTGCCATCAGTGCTAGTTCATTCGAGCAGTACTTC. It encodes CAISASSFEQYF.

This clonotype has at least ten counts. The genes are TRBV10-2 and TRBJ1-1; TRBD1 might be the D (6 bases). V was cut by 2 bases and J by 1 base, with 14 bases left in between. The CDR3 has 16 amino acids. Germline V gene lookup returns CDR1 WSHSY and CDR2 SAAADI. The CDR3, as DNA: TGCGCCAGCAGTGAGGGGTCAGGGGCCGGGAACACTGAAGCTTTCTTT. Amino acids: CASSEGSGAGNTEAFF.

The chain joins TRBV6-5 to TRBJ2-5; D remains ambiguous. The germline CDR1 and CDR2 sequences are MNHEY and SVGAGI. The V and J ends lost 3 bases and 8 bases respectively, with 7 bases between them. There are 11 residues in the CDR3. The CDR3 DNA is TGTGCCAGCAGTTATCGTCATACCCAGTACTTC. Its protein is CASSYRHTQYF.

The chain has TRBV7-9 and TRBJ1-2; weak D call: TRBD1 (6 bases). The V and J ends lost 2 bases and 8 bases respectively, with 15 bases between them. Per germline, CDR1 SEHNR and CDR2 FQNEAQ (reference sequence). The CDR3 is 14 residues long. The CDR3 DNA is TGTGCCAGCAGCTTATCAGGGGAAACGGGAGGCTACACCTTC. It is translated as CASSLSGETGGYTF.

This clonotype was found many times. The chain is built from TRBV7-9 and TRBJ2-1; 8 nucleotides match TRBD2. With 0 bases clipped from V and 6 bases from J, the junction kept 7 bases outside the gene matches. The CDR3 is made up of 16 amino acids. From germline, CDR1 is SEHNR and CDR2 FQNEAQ (reference sequence). For the CDR3, the DNA is TGTGCCAGCAGCTTAGCGTGGGCGGGAGGAGCCAATGAGCAGTTCTTC. The encoded protein is CASSLAWAGGANEQFF.